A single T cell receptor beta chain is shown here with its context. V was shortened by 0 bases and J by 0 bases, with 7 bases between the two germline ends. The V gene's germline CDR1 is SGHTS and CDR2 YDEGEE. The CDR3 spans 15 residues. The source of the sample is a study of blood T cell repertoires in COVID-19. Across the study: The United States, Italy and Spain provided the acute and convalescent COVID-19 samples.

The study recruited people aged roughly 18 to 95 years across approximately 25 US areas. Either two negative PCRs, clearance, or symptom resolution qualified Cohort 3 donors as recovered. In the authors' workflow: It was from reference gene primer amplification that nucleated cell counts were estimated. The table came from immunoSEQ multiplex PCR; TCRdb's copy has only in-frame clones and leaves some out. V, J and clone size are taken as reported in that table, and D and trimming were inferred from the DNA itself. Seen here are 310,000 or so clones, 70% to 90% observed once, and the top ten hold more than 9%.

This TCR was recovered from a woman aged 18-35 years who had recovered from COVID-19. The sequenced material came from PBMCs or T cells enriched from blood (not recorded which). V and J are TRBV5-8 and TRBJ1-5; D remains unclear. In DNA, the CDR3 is TGTGCCAGCAGCTTGGAAACTAATAGCAATCAGCCCCAGCATTTT. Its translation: CASSLETNSNQPQHF.